One sample yielded the 27 T cell receptor beta chains listed below, sequenced in a study of T cells after yellow fever vaccination. TCRdb used MiXCR to reprocess the 5' RACE reads, holding one entry per CDR3 protein. The repertoire holds about 160,000 distinct CDR3 sequences, with around 7.2% as singletons. The source was CD4+ T cells sorted from PBMCs, collected 5 to 6 days after the first yellow fever vaccination. The receptors here all came from a man aged 18 to 35 who received the YFV17D yellow fever vaccine.

The chain recombines TRBV13 with TRBJ2-1, with 8 bases that match TRBD2. Germline V gives CDR1 PRHDT, CDR2 FYEKMQ (reference sequence). The CDR3 totals 14 residues. V trimming: 2 bases; J trimming: 9 bases; junction bases outside the gene matches: 6. CDR3 sequence (DNA): TGTGCCAGCAGCTTAAATCGGGGGGGCAGTGAGCAGTTCTTC. Encoded protein: CASSLNRGGSEQFF.

This clonotype was picked up many times. This chain connects TRBV7-2 to TRBJ2-3; the D is unclear. CDR1 SGHTA and CDR2 FQGNSA come from the germline V gene. V was trimmed by 1 base and J by 1 base, leaving 9 bases between them. This CDR3 is built from 15 residues. CDR3 protein: CASSLVGPGTDTQYF. CDR3 coding DNA: TGTGCCAGCAGCTTAGTCGGTCCCGGCACAGATACGCAGTATTTT.

Ten or more counts support this clonotype. This rearrangement joins TRBV24-1 to TRBJ1-5, with 7 bases that match TRBD1. Trimming removed 0 bases from V and 2 bases from J; junction bases left unmatched: 3. The CDR3 is 16 amino acids. The germline CDR1 and CDR2 sequences are KGHDR and SFDVKD. The CDR3 is CATSDLGDRGNQPQHF. The CDR3 DNA reads TGTGCCACCAGTGATTTGGGAGACAGGGGCAATCAGCCCCAGCATTTT.

This clonotype was counted at least ten times. V gene TRBV24-1 combines with J gene TRBJ2-2; the D gene is possibly TRBD1 (6 bases). The germline V and J ends were trimmed by 7 bases and 0 bases, with 14 bases remaining between them. Germline V lookup: CDR1 KGHDR, CDR2 SFDVKD. The CDR3 loop spans 16 amino acids. In DNA, the CDR3 is TGTGCCACCAGCGAAGCTGGGACACCGAACACCGGGGAGCTGTTTTTT. As protein: CATSEAGTPNTGELFF.

Ten or more counts support this clonotype. This rearrangement joins TRBV11-2 to TRBJ2-7; 10 bases fit TRBD2. The CDR3 is made up of 17 amino acids. From germline, CDR1 is SGHAT and CDR2 FQNNGV. Germline trimming cut 6 bases from V and 6 bases from J; bases unmatched to any gene: 17. The DNA for the CDR3 is TGTGCCAGCAGGTCTAAACTAGCGGGACCTACAAGGGGCGAGCAGTACTTC. Amino acid sequence: CASRSKLAGPTRGEQYF. The full variable domain, its missing parts supplied by reference TRBV11-2 and TRBJ2-7, is EAGVAQSPRYKIIEKRQSVAFWCNPISGHATLYWYQQILGQGPKLLIQFQNNGVVDDSQLPKDRFSAERLKGVDSTLKIQPAKLEDSAVYLCASRSKLAGPTRGEQYFGPGTRLTVT.

This clonotype was detected many times. This chain uses TRBV5-1 with TRBJ2-3, with 10 bases identical to TRBD2. The ends lost 4 bases at V and 3 bases at J; junction bases unmatched: 2. The CDR3 spans 14 residues. The germline V gene encodes CDR1 SGHRS and CDR2 YFSETQ. The CDR3 loop is CASSRTSGTDTQYF. Here the CDR3 DNA reads TGCGCCAGCAGCCGGACTAGCGGTACAGATACGCAGTATTTT. The complete variable domain, with remaining parts taken from reference TRBV5-1 and TRBJ2-3, reads KAGVTQTPRYLIKTRGQQVTLSCSPISGHRSVSWYQQTPGQGLQFLFEYFSETQRNKGNFPGRFSGRQFSNSRSEMNVSTLELGDSALYLCASSRTSGTDTQYFGPGTRLTVL.

This clonotype has more than one count but fewer than ten. The chain recombines TRBV11-2 with TRBJ1-6; possibly TRBD1 for D (5 bases). Trimming cost V 7 bases and J 0 bases, with 16 bases left between them. The CDR3 has 17 amino acids. CDR1 is SGHAT and CDR2 is FQNNGV in the germline V gene. CDR3 in amino acids: CASTPRRGSSYNSPLHF. CDR3 bases: TGTGCCAGCACGCCCCGGCGGGGGAGCTCCTATAATTCACCCCTCCACTTT.

This clonotype was detected many times. The genes are TRBV29-1 and TRBJ2-7, with 11 bases fitting TRBD1. The V segment lost 3 bases and the J segment 0 bases; nucleotides outside the gene matches: 4. CDR1 and CDR2 (germline): SQVTM, ANQGSEA. The CDR3 runs to 15 residues. CDR3 DNA sequence: TGCAGCGTTGAGACCGGGACAGGGGGCTCCTACGAGCAGTACGTC. Translating gives CSVETGTGGSYEQYV.

Many counts were recorded for this clonotype. The chain carries TRBV5-6 and TRBJ2-5; D may be TRBD2 (6 bases). V lost 4 bases and J lost 4, with 11 bases in between. Germline CDR1 SGHDT, CDR2 YYEEEE. This CDR3 has 13 residues. CDR3 DNA sequence: TGTGCCAGCAGCCATGCGGGAACAGAGACCCAGTACTTC. This codes for CASSHAGTETQYF.

Worth noting for this clonotype: Being one base from a much bigger clone, this may be a read error. The chain has TRBV27 and TRBJ2-3; 7 nucleotides agree with TRBD2. Germline values: CDR1 MNHEY, CDR2 SMNVEV (reference sequence). The CDR3 extends over 17 amino acids. CDR3 amino acids: CASSFAPSAGSTYTQYF. The CDR3 DNA reads TGTGCCAGCAGTTTTGCCCCGTCAGCGGGGTCCACATATACGCAGTATTTT.

This clonotype was detected many times. The V and J genes are TRBV5-8 and TRBJ2-6; D assignment may be TRBD1 or TRBD2 (5 bases each). This CDR3 is 14 amino acids long. Germline V gene lookup returns CDR1 SGHTS and CDR2 YDEGEE. Trimming took 2 bases from V and 4 from J, leaving 7 bases between them. This chain's CDR3 is CASSFWGGANVLTF. Written as DNA, the CDR3 is TGTGCCAGCAGCTTTTGGGGGGGGGCCAACGTCCTGACTTTC.

The sample holds many counts of this clonotype. The chain combines TRBV6-5 with TRBJ1-2, with 9 bases aligning to TRBD1. In germline, CDR1 is MNHEY, CDR2 SVGAGI. The CDR3 contains 15 residues. With 5 bases clipped from V and 5 bases from J, the junction kept 9 bases outside the gene matches. CDR3 in amino acids: CASSRNIGTGYGYTF. The CDR3 DNA reads as TGTGCCAGCAGTCGTAATATCGGGACAGGGTATGGCTACACCTTC.

The chain combines TRBV12-3 or TRBV12-4 with TRBJ1-2, with D maybe TRBD1 (6 bases). The CDR3 is 13 amino acids. V was cut by 6 bases and J by 4 bases, with 12 bases left in between. The CDR3 DNA reads TGTGCCAGCAGCCCGCTGACAGGCTATGGCTACACCTTC. As protein: CASSPLTGYGYTF.

The table lists this clonotype with many counts. The J gene is TRBJ1-1, the V gene TRBV5-1, with TRBD1 matching over 7 bases. J lost 1 base, V lost 4 bases, and 4 bases had no gene match. The CDR3 length is 14 residues. Germline V gene data show CDR1 as SGHRS and CDR2 as YFSETQ. The CDR3: CASSPRQGNTEAFF. CDR3 nucleotide sequence: TGCGCCAGCAGCCCGCGACAGGGGAACACTGAAGCTTTCTTT. The entire variable domain, with the rest obtained from reference TRBV5-1 and TRBJ1-1, is as follows: KAGVTQTPRYLIKTRGQQVTLSCSPISGHRSVSWYQQTPGQGLQFLFEYFSETQRNKGNFPGRFSGRQFSNSRSEMNVSTLELGDSALYLCASSPRQGNTEAFFGQGTRLTVV.

This clonotype appeared many times. This chain links TRBV19 with TRBJ2-5; 8 nucleotides line up with TRBD2. CDR1 and CDR2 from the germline V gene are LNHDA and SQIVND (reference sequence). V lost 2 bases, J lost 7 bases, and 15 bases stayed unmatched. The CDR3 has 17 amino acids. The CDR3 DNA reads TGTGCCAGTAGTATAACCTCCCGGCGGGGGGCACCCGGGACCCAGTACTTC. Translation: CASSITSRRGAPGTQYF.

This clonotype appeared a single time. A much larger clone is a single base away; this may be a read error. The V call is TRBV11-2, the J call TRBJ2-2; maybe TRBD2 (6 bases). The CDR3 sequence is 15 residues long. V gave up 5 bases and J gave up 3 bases, with 13 bases separating them. The germline gives CDR1 SGHAT, CDR2 FQNNGV. This CDR3 reads CASSPMWGDTGELFF. The DNA of the CDR3 is TGTGCCAGCAGCCCCATGTGGGGGGACACCGGGGAGCTGTTTTTT.

This clonotype was counted many times. The chain recombines TRBV7-2 with TRBJ2-4, with D unresolved. Germline CDR1 reads SGHTA; CDR2 reads FQGNSA. This CDR3 is built from 14 residues. V lost 0 bases, J lost 0 bases, and 3 bases lay in between. The CDR3 loop is CASSLAAAKNIQYF. The CDR3 bases are TGTGCCAGCAGCTTAGCGGCAGCCAAAAACATTCAGTACTTC.

In this sample, this clonotype turned up a few times. V usage is TRBV20-1 and J usage is TRBJ2-3; D uncertain. CDR1 and CDR2 from the germline V gene are DFQATT and SNEGSKA (reference sequence). The germline V and J ends were trimmed by 5 bases and 5 bases, with 8 bases remaining between them. This CDR3 spans 11 amino acids. In DNA, the CDR3 is TGCAGTGCTCGCAGAGGAGATACGCAGTATTTT. Its translation: CSARRGDTQYF.

This clonotype was seen repeatedly, ten times or more. The V call is TRBV7-6, the J call TRBJ2-1; D unresolved. Germline loops: CDR1 SGHVS, CDR2 FNYEAQ. With 0 bases removed from V and 6 bases from J, the gap between germline ends came to 21 bases. The length of the CDR3 is 18 residues. In DNA, the CDR3 is TGTGCCAGCAGCTTAGCAGAGAAGGCCCCCATTCCCCCCAATGAGCAGTTCTTC. Its protein product is CASSLAEKAPIPPNEQFF.

J is TRBJ2-1 and V is TRBV5-4, with 9 nucleotides matching TRBD1. The trim removed 4 bases at V and 7 bases at J, leaving 12 bases unmatched. The CDR3 runs 16 residues. CDR1 and CDR2 from the germline V gene are SGHNT and YYREEE (reference sequence). CDR3 in amino acids: CASSRLTGTGWNEQFF. DNA of the CDR3: TGTGCCAGCAGCCGATTGACGGGGACAGGGTGGAATGAGCAGTTCTTC.

This clonotype was counted only a few times. This chain links TRBV11-1 with TRBJ2-6, with TRBD1 as a possible D gene (6 bases). The CDR3 spans 20 residues. Trimming removed 4 bases at V and 0 bases at J, with 22 bases between. Germline CDR1 and CDR2: SGHAT and FQDESV (reference sequence). The CDR3 region is CASSSRLTTGFPSGANVLTF. In DNA form, the CDR3 reads TGTGCCAGCAGCTCCCGATTAACCACAGGGTTCCCCTCTGGGGCCAACGTCCTGACTTTC.

This clonotype has a handful of counts. V is TRBV10-2 and J is TRBJ2-7, with TRBD1 as a possible D gene (6 bases). CDR3 length: 17 amino acids. Trimming took 4 bases from V and 4 from J, leaving 23 bases between them. Germline loops: CDR1 WSHSY, CDR2 SAAADI. The CDR3 region has the DNA TGCGCCAGCAGTGGGTCCTACAGGGACAATGGGAGATACGAGCAGTACTTC. Protein product: CASSGSYRDNGRYEQYF.

Ten or more counts support this clonotype. The chain joins TRBV5-1 to TRBJ2-7, with TRBD2 matching over 7 bases. V lost 4 bases, J lost 7 bases, and 14 bases stayed unmatched. This CDR3 has 15 amino acids. The V gene's germline CDR1 is SGHRS and CDR2 YFSETQ. Here the CDR3 reads CASSLAAGWPGEQYF. The CDR3 bases are TGCGCCAGCAGCCTAGCGGCAGGGTGGCCTGGGGAGCAGTACTTC. Together with reference TRBV5-1 and TRBJ2-7, the CDR3 gives the full variable domain: KAGVTQTPRYLIKTRGQQVTLSCSPISGHRSVSWYQQTPGQGLQFLFEYFSETQRNKGNFPGRFSGRQFSNSRSEMNVSTLELGDSALYLCASSLAAGWPGEQYFGPGTRLTVT.

The rearrangement uses TRBV19 and TRBJ2-2; 7 bases are shared with TRBD1. V shed 7 bases and J 5 bases; nucleotides not matched to a gene: 4. The V gene's germline CDR1 is LNHDA and CDR2 SQIVND (reference sequence). The CDR3 consists of 13 residues. In DNA form, the CDR3 reads TGTGCCAGTAAGGACAGGCCTACCGGGGAGCTGTTTTTT. Amino acids: CASKDRPTGELFF.

The rearrangement uses TRBV7-2 and TRBJ1-1; D perhaps matches TRBD1 (6 bases). This CDR3 is built from 13 residues. From germline, CDR1 is SGHTA and CDR2 FQGNSA. V lost 3 bases, J lost 4 bases, and 9 bases lay in between. CDR3 bases: TGTGCCAGCAGCTTTACAGGGCCCACTGAAGCTTTCTTT. Its translation: CASSFTGPTEAFF.

This clonotype has ten or more counts. The chain has TRBV5-5 and TRBJ2-7; 8 nucleotides line up with TRBD2. V trimming: 4 bases; J trimming: 2 bases; junction bases outside the gene matches: 11. The CDR3 consists of 16 residues. The germline V gene encodes CDR1 SGHKS and CDR2 YYEKEE (reference sequence). The DNA of the CDR3 is TGTGCCAGCAGCACCTCGGGGGGGAATCCGACCTACGAGCAGTACGTC. Its translation: CASSTSGGNPTYEQYV.

The table lists this clonotype with a few counts. The V and J genes are TRBV6-1 and TRBJ1-4; weak D call: TRBD1 (6 bases). The CDR3 runs to 15 residues. Deletions cut 6 bases from V and 5 bases from J, with 16 bases between. Germline V gene lookup returns CDR1 MNHNS and CDR2 SASEGT. CDR3 region: CASSGLDSINEKLFF. For the CDR3, the DNA is TGTGCCAGCAGCGGGCTGGACAGCATAAATGAAAAACTGTTTTTT.